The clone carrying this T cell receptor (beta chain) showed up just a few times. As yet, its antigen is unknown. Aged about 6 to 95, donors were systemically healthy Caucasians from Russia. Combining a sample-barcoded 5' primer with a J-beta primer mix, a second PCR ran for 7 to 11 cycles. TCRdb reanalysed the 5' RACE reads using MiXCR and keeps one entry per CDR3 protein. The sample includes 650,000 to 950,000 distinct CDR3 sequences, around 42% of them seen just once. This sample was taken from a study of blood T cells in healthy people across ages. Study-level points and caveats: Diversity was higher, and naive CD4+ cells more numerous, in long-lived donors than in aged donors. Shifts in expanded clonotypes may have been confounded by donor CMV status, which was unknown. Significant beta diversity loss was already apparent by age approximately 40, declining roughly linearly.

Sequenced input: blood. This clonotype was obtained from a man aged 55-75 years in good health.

This CDR3 is CASSLASRYEQYF. DNA of the CDR3: TGTGCCAGCAGTTTGGCTAGCCGGTACGAGCAGTACTTC. The rearrangement joins TRBV27 to TRBJ2-7, with D possibly matching TRBD2 (5 bases). The CDR3 runs 13 residues. The V gene lost 3 bases and the J gene lost 4 bases, with 10 bases spanning the gap. Germline loops: CDR1 MNHEY, CDR2 SMNVEV (reference sequence).